This T cell receptor beta chain was found in a study of monozygotic twins with inflammatory bowel disease. Broader study findings: Patient repertoires may carry noise from differing immunosuppressive treatments. IBD patients shared fewer clonotypes with others than healthy twins, especially with disease activity. Repertoire similarity was not found to differ between concordant and discordant twins, possibly from limited power. The analysis failed to separate different T cell subtypes.

CDR1 is DFQATT, CDR2 SNEGSKA, per germline (reference sequence). CDR3 length equals 13 residues. TCRdb derives one entry per CDR3 protein from the 5' RACE reads, leaving out DNA. The specimen's table records around 380,000 distinct CDR3 sequences. As to this clonotype: Its antigen is undetermined.

The sample was blood. V gene TRBV20-1 combines with J gene TRBJ1-1; TCRdb picks TRBD1, but there is no DNA to check that call. This clonotype was sampled from a human donor with ulcerative colitis or Crohn's disease, or a healthy co-twin of an affected twin (not recorded which). CDR3 loop: CSAKGTGSSEAFF.